This T cell receptor beta chain appears in the sequencing data of a study of T cells expressing NK-cell markers. Study information: Source material for TCR beta repertoires consisted of sorted CD3+CD56+NKG2C+, CD3+CD56+NKG2C- and CD3+CD56-NKG2C+ T cells.

Germline values: CDR1 DFQATT, CDR2 SNEGSKA (reference sequence). The CDR3 loop spans 12 amino acids. TCRdb processed the 5' RACE reads again and assigns one entry to each CDR3 protein, with no DNA. There are 350,000 to 450,000 distinct CDR3 sequences in the sample, with over 4% held by the top ten. Sequenced input: blood T cells: a sorted CD56 or NKG2C T cell subset, CD4+ or CD8+ T cells, or bulk PBMC T cells (not recorded which). The chain recombines TRBV20-1 with TRBJ2-3. The source of this sequence is a man aged 18 to 69 in good health. CDR3 sequence: CSAPDRSDTQYF.